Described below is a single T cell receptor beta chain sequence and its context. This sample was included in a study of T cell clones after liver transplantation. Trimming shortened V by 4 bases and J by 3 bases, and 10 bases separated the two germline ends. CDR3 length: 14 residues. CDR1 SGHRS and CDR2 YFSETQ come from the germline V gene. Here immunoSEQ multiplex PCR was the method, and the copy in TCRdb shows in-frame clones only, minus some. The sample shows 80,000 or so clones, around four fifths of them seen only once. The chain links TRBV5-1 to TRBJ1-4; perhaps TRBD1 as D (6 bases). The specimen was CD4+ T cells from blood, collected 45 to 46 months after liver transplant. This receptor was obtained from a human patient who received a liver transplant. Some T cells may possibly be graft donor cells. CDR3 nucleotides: TGCGCCAGCAGCGCCAGGGGCTCTAATGAAAAACTGTTTTTT. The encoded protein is CASSARGSNEKLFF.